The following is a T cell receptor (beta chain) sequence with its context. No antigen is known for it. Time point described: cycle 4 day 1 (C4D1), after 6 weeks of nivolumab. Brentuximab vedotin exposure varied among the patients, all of whom had relapsed after autologous stem cell transplantation. V lost 0 bases and J 14 bases, leaving 13 bases between the germline ends. CDR1 is MNHNY, CDR2 SVGAGI, per germline (reference sequence). The CDR3 length is 13 residues. This specimen belongs to a study of PD-1 blockade in classical Hodgkin lymphoma. Whole-study findings and limits: With respect to the repertoire differences, their causes, possibly disease activity or prior therapy, remain undefined. Significant TCR diversity gains by C4D1 occurred in CD4+ but not CD8+ cells.

TCRdb's copy holds only in-frame clones and misses some; the assay was immunoSEQ multiplex PCR. The sample records over 75,000 clones, approximately 90% being singletons. The sequence was obtained from a human donor with classical Hodgkin lymphoma. Sequences were derived from peripheral blood mononuclear cells (PBMCs), sampled before the fourth cycle of nivolumab. The rearrangement joins TRBV6-6 to TRBJ1-4; maybe TRBD1 (5 bases). The CDR3: CASSYSVDRPLFF. The CDR3 DNA reads TGTGCCAGCAGTTACTCGGTCGACAGACCGCTGTTTTTT.